Reported below is one T cell receptor beta chain. Antigen: not known. This specimen includes other DNA sequences encoding the same CDR3. This CDR3 region has 15 residues. Deletions cut 3 bases from V and 2 bases from J, with 12 bases between. Germline CDR1 is SGHRS and CDR2 is YFSETQ. This entry belongs to a study of cytomegalovirus exposure and HLA in healthy donors. Turning to the study itself: From about 180 million T cells, an earlier analysis saw roughly 100 million unique TCR beta sequences.

The PCR made use of 60 Vbeta and 13 Jbeta primers. Assay used: immunoSEQ multiplex PCR; TCRdb lists only in-frame clones, some missing. In the table there are around 98,000 clones, about four fifths of which are singletons. Findings of the study overall: An observed cluster of highly shared sequence variants was recorded as a likely sequencing artifact.

Sequenced: PBMCs. The chain is built from TRBV5-1 and TRBJ2-1; D may be TRBD2 (5 bases). This receptor was obtained from a human donor in good health. The CDR3 nucleotides read TGCGCCAGCAGCTCCAGCGGAACTACCTACAATGAGCAGTTCTTC. Translated, it gives CASSSSGTTYNEQFF.